This T cell receptor (beta chain) derives from a study of cytomegalovirus exposure and HLA in healthy donors. Comments on this clone: The antigen remains undetermined.

Sequencing used immunoSEQ multiplex PCR; TCRdb keeps in-frame clones, though not all of them. Here the sample spans about 400,000 clones, more than 80% being singletons. Study-wide results and limits: The authors confirmed in vitro that a few CMV-associated chains were specific for CMV antigens. Among TCR beta chains, those listed as cytomegalovirus-associated numbered some 160.

The donors were members of the validation cohort, which comprised roughly 130 subjects and was separate from the first cohort of roughly 700 subjects. The receptor was isolated from a woman younger than 30 in good health and CMV-seronegative. The specimen was PBMCs.

The CDR3 bases are TGTGCCAGCTCTTTTGCTGGGGCCAACGTCCTGACTTTC. It encodes CASSFAGANVLTF. The chain recombines TRBV27 with TRBJ2-6; D uncertain. Germline V gene lookup returns CDR1 MNHEY and CDR2 SMNVEV (reference sequence). V lost 8 bases and J lost 2, with 7 bases in between. The CDR3 covers 13 residues.